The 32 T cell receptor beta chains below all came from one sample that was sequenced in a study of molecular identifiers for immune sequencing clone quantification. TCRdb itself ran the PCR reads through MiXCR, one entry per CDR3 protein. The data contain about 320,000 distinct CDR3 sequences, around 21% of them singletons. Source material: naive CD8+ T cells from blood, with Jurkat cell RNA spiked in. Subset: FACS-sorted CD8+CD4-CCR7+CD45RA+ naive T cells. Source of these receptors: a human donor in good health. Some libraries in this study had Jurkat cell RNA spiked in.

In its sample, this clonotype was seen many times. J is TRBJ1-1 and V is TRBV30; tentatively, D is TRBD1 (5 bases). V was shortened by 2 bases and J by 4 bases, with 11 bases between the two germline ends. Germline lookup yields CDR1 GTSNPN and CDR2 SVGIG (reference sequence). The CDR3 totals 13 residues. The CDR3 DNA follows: TGTGCCTGGAGTCCAGGGTATTTCACTGAAGCTTTCTTT. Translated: CAWSPGYFTEAFF.

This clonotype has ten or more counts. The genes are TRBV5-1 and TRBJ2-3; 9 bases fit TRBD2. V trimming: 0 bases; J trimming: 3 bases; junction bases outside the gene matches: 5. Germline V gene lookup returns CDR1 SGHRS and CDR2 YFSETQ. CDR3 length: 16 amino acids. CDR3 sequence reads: CASSLALAGLTDTQYF. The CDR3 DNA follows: TGCGCCAGCAGCTTGGCCCTAGCGGGACTTACAGATACGCAGTATTTT.

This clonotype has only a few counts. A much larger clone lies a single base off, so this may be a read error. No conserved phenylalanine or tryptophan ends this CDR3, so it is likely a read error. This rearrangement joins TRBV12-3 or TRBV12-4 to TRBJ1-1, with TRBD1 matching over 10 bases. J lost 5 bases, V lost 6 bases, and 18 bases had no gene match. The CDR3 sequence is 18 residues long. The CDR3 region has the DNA TGTGCCAGCAGGCCACCTCCGGGACAGGGGAGGATGGGAACTGAAGCTTTCCTT. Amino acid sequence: CASRPPPGQGRMGTEAFL.

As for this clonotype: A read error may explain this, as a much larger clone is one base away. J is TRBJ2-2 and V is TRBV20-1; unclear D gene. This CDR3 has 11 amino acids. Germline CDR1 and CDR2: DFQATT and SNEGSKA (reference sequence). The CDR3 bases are TGCAGTGCCATGAACACCAGGGAGCTGTTTTTT. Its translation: CSAMNTRELFF.

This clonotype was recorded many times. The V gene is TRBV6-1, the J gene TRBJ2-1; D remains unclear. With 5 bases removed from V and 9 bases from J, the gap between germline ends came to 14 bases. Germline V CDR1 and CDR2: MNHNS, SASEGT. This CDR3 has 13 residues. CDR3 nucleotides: TGTGCCAGCAGTCCGCAGATGGCCGGTGAGCAGTTCTTC. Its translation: CASSPQMAGEQFF.

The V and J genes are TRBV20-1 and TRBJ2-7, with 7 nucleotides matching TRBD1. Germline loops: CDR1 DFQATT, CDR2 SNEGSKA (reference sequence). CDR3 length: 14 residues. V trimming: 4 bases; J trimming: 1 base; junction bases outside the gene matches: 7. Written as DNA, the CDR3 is TGCAGTGCTACAGGGACAGACCCTTCCTACGAGCAGTACTTC. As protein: CSATGTDPSYEQYF.

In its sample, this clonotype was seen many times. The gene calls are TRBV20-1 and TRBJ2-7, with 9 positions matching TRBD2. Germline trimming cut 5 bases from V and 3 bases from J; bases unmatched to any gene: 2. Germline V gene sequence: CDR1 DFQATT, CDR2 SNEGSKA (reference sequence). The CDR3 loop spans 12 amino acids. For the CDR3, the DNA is TGCAGTGCTTCTAGCGGGGTCTACGAGCAGTACTTC. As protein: CSASSGVYEQYF.

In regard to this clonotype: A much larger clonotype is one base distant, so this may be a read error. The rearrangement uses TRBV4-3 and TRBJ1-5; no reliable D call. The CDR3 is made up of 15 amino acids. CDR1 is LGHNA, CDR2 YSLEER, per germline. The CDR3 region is CASSQDRVSNQPQRF. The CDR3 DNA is TGCGCCAGCAGCCAAGATAGAGTTAGCAATCAGCCCCAGCGTTTT.

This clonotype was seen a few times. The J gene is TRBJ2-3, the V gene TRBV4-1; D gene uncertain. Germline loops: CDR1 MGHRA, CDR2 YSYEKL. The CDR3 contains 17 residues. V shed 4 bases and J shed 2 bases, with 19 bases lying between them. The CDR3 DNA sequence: TGCGCCAGCAGCCCCCTCGGGCAGGTGGCCATCACAGATACGCAGTATTTT. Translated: CASSPLGQVAITDTQYF.

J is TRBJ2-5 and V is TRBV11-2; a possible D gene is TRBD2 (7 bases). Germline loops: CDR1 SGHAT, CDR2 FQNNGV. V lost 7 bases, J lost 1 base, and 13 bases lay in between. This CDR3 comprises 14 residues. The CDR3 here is CASKGGGAQETQYF. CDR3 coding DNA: TGTGCCAGCAAGGGGGGGGGGGCCCAAGAGACCCAGTACTTC.

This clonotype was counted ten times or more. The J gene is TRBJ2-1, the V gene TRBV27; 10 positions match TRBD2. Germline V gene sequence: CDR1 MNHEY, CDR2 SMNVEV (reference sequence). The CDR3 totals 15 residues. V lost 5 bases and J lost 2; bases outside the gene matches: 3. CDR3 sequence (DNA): TGTGCCAGCAGTCCAAGCGGGAGGGCCTACAATGAGCAGTTCTTC. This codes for CASSPSGRAYNEQFF.

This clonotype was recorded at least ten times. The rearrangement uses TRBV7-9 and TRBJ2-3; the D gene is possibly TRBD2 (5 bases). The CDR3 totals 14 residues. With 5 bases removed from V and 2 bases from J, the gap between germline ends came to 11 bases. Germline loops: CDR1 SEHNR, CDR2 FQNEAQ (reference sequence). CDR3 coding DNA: TGTGCCAGCAGCCCGGGATTCAACACAGATACGCAGTATTTT. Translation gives CASSPGFNTDTQYF.

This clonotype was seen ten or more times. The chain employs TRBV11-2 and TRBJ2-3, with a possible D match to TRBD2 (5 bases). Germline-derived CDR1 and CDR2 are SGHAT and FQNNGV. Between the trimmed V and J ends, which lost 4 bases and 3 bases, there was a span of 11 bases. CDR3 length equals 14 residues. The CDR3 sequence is CASSSSRGTDTQYF. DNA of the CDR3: TGTGCCAGCAGCTCTAGCCGCGGGACAGATACGCAGTATTTT.

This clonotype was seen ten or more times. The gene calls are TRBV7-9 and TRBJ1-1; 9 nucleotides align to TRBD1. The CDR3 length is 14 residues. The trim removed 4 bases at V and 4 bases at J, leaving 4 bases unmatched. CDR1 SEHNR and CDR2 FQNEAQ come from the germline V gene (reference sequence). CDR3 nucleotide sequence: TGTGCCAGCAGCTGGACAGGGGATTTCACTGAAGCTTTCTTT. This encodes CASSWTGDFTEAFF.

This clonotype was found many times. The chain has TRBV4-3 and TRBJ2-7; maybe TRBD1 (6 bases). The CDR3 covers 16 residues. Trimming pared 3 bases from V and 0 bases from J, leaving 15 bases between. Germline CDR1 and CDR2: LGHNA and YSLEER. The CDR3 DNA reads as TGCGCCAGCAGCCAGGGCGCCCAGGGGAGCTCCTACGAGCAGTACTTC. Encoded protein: CASSQGAQGSSYEQYF.

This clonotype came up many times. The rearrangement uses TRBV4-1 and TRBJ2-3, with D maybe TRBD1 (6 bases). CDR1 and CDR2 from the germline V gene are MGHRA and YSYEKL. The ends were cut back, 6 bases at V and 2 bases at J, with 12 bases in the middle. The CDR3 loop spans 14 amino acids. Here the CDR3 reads CASSQGPLTDTQYF. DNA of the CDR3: TGCGCCAGCAGTCAGGGGCCCCTCACAGATACGCAGTATTTT.

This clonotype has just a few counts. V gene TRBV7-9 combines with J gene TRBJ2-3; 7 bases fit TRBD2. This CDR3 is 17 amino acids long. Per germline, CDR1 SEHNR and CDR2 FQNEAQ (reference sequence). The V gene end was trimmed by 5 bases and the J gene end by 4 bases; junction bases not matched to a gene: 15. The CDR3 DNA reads TGTGCCAGCAGCCCCCGGACGGGGGGAGATGAGGCAGATACGCAGTATTTT. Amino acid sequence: CASSPRTGGDEADTQYF. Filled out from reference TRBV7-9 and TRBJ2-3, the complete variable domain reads DTGVSQNPRHKITKRGQNVTFRCDPISEHNRLYWYRQTLGQGPEFLTYFQNEAQLEKSRLLSDRFSAERPKGSFSTLEIQRTEQGDSAMYLCASSPRTGGDEADTQYFGPGTRLTVL.

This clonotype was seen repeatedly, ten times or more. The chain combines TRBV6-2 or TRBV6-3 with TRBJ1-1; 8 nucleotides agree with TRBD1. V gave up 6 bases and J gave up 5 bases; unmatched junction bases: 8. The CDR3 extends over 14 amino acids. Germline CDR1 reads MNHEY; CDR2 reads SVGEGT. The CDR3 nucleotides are TGTGCCAGCAGACTCGACAGGGGACCTACTGAAGCTTTCTTT. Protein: CASRLDRGPTEAFF.

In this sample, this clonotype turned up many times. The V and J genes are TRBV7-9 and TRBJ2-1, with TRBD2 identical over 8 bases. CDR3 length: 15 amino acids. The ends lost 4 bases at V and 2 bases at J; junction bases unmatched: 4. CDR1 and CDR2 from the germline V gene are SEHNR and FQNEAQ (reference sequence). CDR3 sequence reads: CASSSLAGAYNEQFF. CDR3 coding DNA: TGTGCCAGCAGCTCGCTAGCGGGCGCCTACAATGAGCAGTTCTTC.

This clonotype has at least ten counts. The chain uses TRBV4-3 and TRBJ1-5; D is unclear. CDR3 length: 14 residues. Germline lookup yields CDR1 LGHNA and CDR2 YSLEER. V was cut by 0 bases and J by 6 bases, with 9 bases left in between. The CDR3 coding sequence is TGCGCCAGCAGCCAAGACATTACGGGTCAGCCCCAGCATTTT. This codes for CASSQDITGQPQHF.

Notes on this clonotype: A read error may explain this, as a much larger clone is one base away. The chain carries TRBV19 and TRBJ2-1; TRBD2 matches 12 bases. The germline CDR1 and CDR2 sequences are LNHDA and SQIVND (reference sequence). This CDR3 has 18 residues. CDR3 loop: CANSITSGRFGGNNEQFF. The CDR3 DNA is TGTGCCAATAGTATTACTAGCGGGAGGTTCGGGGGCAACAATGAGCAGTTCTTC. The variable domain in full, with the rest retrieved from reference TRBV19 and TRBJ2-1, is DGGITQSPKYLFRKEGQNVTLSCEQNLNHDAMYWYRQDPGQGLRLIYYSQIVNDFQKGDIAEGYSVSREKKESFPLTVTSAQKNPTAFYLCANSITSGRFGGNNEQFFGPGTRLTVL.

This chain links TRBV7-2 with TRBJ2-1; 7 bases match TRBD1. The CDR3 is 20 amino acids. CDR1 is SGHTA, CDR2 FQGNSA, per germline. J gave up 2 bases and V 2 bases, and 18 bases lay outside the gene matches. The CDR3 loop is CASSLLYPKTPGQTYNEQFF. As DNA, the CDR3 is TGTGCCAGCAGCTTACTTTACCCGAAGACCCCGGGACAGACCTACAATGAGCAGTTCTTC.

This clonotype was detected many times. CDR3 DNA sequence: TGTGCCAGCAGCCCGGGACTAGGCTCCTACGAGCAGTACTTC. As protein: CASSPGLGSYEQYF. The rearrangement uses TRBV14 and TRBJ2-7; TRBD2 aligns across 8 bases. The CDR3 totals 14 residues. J was trimmed by 0 bases and V by 4 bases; bases with no gene match: 2. The germline gives CDR1 SGHDN, CDR2 FVKESK.

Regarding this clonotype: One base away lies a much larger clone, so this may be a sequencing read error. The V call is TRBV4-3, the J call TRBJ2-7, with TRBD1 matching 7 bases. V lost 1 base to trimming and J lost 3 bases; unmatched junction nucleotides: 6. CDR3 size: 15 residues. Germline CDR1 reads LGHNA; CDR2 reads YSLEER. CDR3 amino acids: CASSQGIGGYYEQYF. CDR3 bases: TGCGCCAGCAGCCAAGGAATAGGGGGCTACTACGAGCAGTACTTC.

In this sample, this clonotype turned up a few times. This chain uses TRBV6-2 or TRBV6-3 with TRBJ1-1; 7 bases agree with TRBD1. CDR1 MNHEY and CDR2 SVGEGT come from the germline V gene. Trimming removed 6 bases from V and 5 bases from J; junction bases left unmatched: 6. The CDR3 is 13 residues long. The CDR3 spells CASRITGVTEAFF. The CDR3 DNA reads TGTGCCAGCAGAATAACAGGGGTGACTGAAGCTTTCTTT.

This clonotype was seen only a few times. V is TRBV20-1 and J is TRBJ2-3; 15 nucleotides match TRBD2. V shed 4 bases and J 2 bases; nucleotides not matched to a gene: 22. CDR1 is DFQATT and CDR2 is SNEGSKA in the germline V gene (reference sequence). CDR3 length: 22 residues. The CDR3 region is CSAKIGLAGGPPINDLTDTQYF. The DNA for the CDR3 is TGCAGTGCTAAGATCGGACTAGCGGGGGGGCCGCCAATCAACGACCTCACAGATACGCAGTATTTT.

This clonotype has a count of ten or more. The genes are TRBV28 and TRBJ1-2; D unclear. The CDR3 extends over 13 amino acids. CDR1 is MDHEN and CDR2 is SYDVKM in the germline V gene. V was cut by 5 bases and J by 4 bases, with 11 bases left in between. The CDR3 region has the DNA TGTGCCAGCAGTGGGAGGTCGAGCTATGGCTACACCTTC. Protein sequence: CASSGRSSYGYTF.

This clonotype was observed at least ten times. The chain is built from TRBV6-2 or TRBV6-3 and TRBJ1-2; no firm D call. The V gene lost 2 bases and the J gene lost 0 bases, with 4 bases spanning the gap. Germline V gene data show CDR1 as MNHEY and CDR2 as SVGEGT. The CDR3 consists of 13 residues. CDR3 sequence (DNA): TGTGCCAGCAGTTACACCACTAACTATGGCTACACCTTC. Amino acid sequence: CASSYTTNYGYTF.

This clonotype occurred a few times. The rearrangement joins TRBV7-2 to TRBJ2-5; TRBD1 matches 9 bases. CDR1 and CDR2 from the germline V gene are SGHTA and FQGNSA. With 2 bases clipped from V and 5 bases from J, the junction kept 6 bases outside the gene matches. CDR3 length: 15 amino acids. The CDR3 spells CASSLTTGGSETQYF. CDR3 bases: TGTGCCAGCAGCTTAACGACAGGGGGTAGCGAGACCCAGTACTTC.

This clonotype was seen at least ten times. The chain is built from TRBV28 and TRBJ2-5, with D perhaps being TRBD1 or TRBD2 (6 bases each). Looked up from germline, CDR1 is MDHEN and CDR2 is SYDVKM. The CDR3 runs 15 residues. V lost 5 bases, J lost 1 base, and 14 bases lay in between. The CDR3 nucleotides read TGTGCCAGCAGTCGTCGGGGGCAGGGCCAAGAGACCCAGTACTTC. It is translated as CASSRRGQGQETQYF.

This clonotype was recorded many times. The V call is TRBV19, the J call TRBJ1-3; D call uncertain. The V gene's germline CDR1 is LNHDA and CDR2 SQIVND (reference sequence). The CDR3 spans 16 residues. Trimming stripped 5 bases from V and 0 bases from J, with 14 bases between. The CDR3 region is CASSLGRRSSGNTIYF. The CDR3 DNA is TGTGCCAGTAGTCTTGGCCGCCGATCCTCTGGAAACACCATATATTTT. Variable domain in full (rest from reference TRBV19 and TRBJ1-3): DGGITQSPKYLFRKEGQNVTLSCEQNLNHDAMYWYRQDPGQGLRLIYYSQIVNDFQKGDIAEGYSVSREKKESFPLTVTSAQKNPTAFYLCASSLGRRSSGNTIYFGEGSWLTVV.

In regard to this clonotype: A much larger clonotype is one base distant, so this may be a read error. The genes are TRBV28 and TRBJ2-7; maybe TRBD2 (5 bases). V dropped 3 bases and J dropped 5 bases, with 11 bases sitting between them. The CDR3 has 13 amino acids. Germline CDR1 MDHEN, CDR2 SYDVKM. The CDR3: CASSFRGSHEQYF. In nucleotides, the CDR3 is TGTGCCAGCAGTTTTCGAGGGTCCCACGAGCAGTACTTC.